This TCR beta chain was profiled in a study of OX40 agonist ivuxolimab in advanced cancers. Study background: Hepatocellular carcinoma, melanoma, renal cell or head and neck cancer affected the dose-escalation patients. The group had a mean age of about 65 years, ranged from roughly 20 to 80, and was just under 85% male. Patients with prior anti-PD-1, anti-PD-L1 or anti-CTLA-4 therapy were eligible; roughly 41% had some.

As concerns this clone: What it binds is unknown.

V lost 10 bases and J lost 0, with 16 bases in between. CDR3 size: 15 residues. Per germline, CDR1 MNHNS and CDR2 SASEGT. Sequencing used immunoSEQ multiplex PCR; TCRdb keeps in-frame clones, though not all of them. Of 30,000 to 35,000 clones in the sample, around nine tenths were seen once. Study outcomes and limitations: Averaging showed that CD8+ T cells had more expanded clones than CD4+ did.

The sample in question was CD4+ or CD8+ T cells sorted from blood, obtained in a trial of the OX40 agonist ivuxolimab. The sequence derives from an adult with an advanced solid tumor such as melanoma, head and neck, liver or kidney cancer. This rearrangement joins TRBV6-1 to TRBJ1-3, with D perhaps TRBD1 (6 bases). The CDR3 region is CATAGGQNSGNTIYF. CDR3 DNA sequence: TGTGCCACGGCGGGGGGGCAGAACTCTGGAAACACCATATATTTT.